This TCR beta chain was obtained from a study of T cell responses to AZD1222 COVID-19 vaccine. The study, taken as a whole, reports: Among AZD1222 vaccinees, only six or seven were seropositive at baseline.

Only in-frame clones appear in the TCRdb table, and some are missing; sequencing was by immunoSEQ multiplex PCR. Among some 120,000 clones listed, almost 90% were seen once. As regards this clone: The antigen is unknown. Other DNA sequences in the same sample also yield this CDR3.

V lost 5 bases to trimming and J lost 3 bases; unmatched junction nucleotides: 6. This CDR3 region has 13 residues. Per the germline V gene, CDR1 is GTSNPN and CDR2 is SVGIG (reference sequence). This clonotype originated in an adult in good health. V gene TRBV30 combines with J gene TRBJ1-2; 7 bases fit TRBD1. The source material was peripheral blood, sampled on day 0 of AZD1222 vaccination. CDR3 coding DNA: TGTGCCTGGGCGAGACAGGGTGACTATGGCTACACCTTC. Encoded protein: CAWARQGDYGYTF.